The table lists the clone carrying this TCR beta chain with a few counts. These data originate in a study of CD8+ T cells in alopecia areata. Alopecia areata patients gave lesional scalp punch biopsies and peripheral blood samples. The authors extracted RNA and reverse transcribed it into cDNA as the sequencing template. Using immunoSEQ multiplex PCR, the repertoire was profiled, and TCRdb retains in-frame clones only, with some absent. There are some 11,000 clones in the sample; approximately 52% occur only once, and over 13% lies in the top ten. This CDR3 spans 17 amino acids. Germline V gene data show CDR1 as LNHNV and CDR2 as YYDKDF (reference sequence). V shed 4 bases and J shed 5 bases, with 20 bases lying between them.

Sequencing input: skin. The chain carries TRBV15 and TRBJ2-2; D possibly uses TRBD1 or TRBD2 (5 bases each). The sequence was obtained from a human donor with alopecia areata. The CDR3 spells CATSNPSGEGITGELFF. DNA for the CDR3: TGTGCCACCAGCAACCCGTCGGGTGAGGGGATAACCGGGGAGCTGTTTTTT. Full variable domain (missing parts from reference TRBV15 and TRBJ2-2): DAMVIQNPRYQVTQFGKPVTLSCSQTLNHNVMYWYQQKSSQAPKLLFHYYDKDFNNEADTPDNFQSRRPNTSFCFLDIRSPGLGDTAMYLCATSNPSGEGITGELFFGEGSRLTVL.